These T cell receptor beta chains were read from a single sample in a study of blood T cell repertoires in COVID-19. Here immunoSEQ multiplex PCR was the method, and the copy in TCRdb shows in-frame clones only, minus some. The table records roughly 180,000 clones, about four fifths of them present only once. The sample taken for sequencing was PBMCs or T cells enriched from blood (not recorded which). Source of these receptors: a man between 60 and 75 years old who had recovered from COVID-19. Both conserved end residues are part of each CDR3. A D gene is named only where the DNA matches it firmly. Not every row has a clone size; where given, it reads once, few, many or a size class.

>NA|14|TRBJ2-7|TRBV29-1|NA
CSVERDPNSYEQYF
TGCAGCGTTGAGCGGGACCCGAACTCCTACGAGCAGTACTTC
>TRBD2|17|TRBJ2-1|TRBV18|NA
CASSQTSVGNTYNEQFF
TGTGCCAGCTCACAAACTAGCGTTGGGAACACCTACAATGAGCAGTTCTTC
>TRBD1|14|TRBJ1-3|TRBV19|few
CASSMGQGANTIYF
TGTGCCAGTAGTATGGGACAGGGGGCGAACACCATATATTTT
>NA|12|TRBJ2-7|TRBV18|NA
CASSKPGLEQYF
TGTGCCAGCTCAAAACCGGGACTCGAGCAGTACTTC
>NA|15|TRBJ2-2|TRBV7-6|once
CASSLQDSVSGELFF
TGTGCCAGCAGCTTGCAGGACTCGGTTAGCGGGGAGCTGTTTTTT
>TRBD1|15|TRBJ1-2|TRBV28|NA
CASRETGLGTYSYTF
TGTGCCAGCAGGGAGACAGGGTTGGGGACTTACAGCTACACCTTC
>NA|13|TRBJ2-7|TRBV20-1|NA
CSASRVERSTQYF
TGCAGTGCTAGTCGTGTGGAGCGGTCCACACAGTACTTC
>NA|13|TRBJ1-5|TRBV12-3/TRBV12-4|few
CASSRTDNQPQHF
TGTGCCAGCAGCAGGACAGATAATCAGCCCCAGCATTTT
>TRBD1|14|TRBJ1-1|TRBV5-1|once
CASSLIQGRTEAFF
TGCGCCAGCAGCCTTATACAGGGGAGGACTGAAGCTTTCTTT
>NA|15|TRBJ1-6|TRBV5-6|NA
CASSLRQGQNSPLHF
TGTGCCAGCAGCTTAAGGCAGGGACAAAATTCACCCCTCCACTTT
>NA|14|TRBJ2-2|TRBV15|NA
CATSRESGLGELFF
TGTGCCACCAGCAGAGAAAGTGGCCTCGGGGAGCTGTTTTTT
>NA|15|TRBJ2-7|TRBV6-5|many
CASSLRRGQTYEQYF
TGTGCCAGCAGCCTCCGCAGGGGCCAAACCTACGAGCAGTACTTC
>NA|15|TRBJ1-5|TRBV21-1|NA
CASILRRGLNQPQHF
TGTGCCAGCATCCTCCGTAGGGGCTTGAATCAGCCCCAGCATTTT
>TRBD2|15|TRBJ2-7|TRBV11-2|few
CASSPTGTSGYEQYF
TGTGCCAGCAGCCCGACCGGGACTAGCGGCTACGAGCAGTACTTC
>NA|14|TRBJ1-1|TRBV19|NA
CASSPSPDAGLTFF
TGTGCCAGTAGTCCCTCCCCGGACGCGGGTCTCACTTTCTTT
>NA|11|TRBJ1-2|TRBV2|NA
CASSVRYGYTF
TGTGCCAGCAGTGTGCGATATGGCTACACCTTC
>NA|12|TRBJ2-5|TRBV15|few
CATSRAQETQYF
TGTGCCACCAGCAGAGCTCAAGAGACCCAGTACTTC
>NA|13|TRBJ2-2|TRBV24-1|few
CATSDGGGGELFF
TGTGCCACCAGTGATGGGGGAGGCGGGGAGCTGTTTTTT
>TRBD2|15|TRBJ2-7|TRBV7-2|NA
CASRFTSGVSYEQYF
TGTGCCAGCAGGTTTACTAGCGGGGTTTCCTACGAGCAGTACTTC
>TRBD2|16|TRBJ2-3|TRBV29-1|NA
CSVESSASGPTDTQYF
TGCAGCGTTGAATCGTCGGCTAGCGGACCAACAGATACGCAGTATTTT
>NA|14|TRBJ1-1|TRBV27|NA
CASYTPGADTEAFF
TGTGCCAGCTATACTCCAGGGGCGGACACTGAAGCTTTCTTT
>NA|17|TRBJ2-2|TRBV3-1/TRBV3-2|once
CASSQVLLETDTGELFF
TGTGCCAGCAGCCAAGTTTTGCTAGAAACGGACACCGGGGAGCTGTTTTTT
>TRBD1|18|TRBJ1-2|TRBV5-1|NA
CASSLGPQGNRLGYGYTF
TGCGCCAGCAGCCTAGGACCACAGGGGAATAGATTGGGCTATGGCTACACCTTC
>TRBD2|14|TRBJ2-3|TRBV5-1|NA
CASSRGGITDTQYF
TGCGCCAGCAGCCGGGGGGGAATTACAGATACGCAGTATTTT
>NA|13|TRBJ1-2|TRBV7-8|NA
CASSESRSGGYTF
TGTGCCAGCAGCGAAAGTCGGTCAGGGGGCTACACCTTC
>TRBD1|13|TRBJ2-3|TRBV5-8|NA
CATGTAFTDTQYF
TGTGCCACCGGGACAGCTTTCACAGATACGCAGTATTTT
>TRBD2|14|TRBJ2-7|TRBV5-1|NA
CASPDTSGRNEQYF
TGCGCCAGTCCGGACACTAGCGGGAGAAACGAGCAGTACTTC
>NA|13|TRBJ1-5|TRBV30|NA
CAWSRTAGGSQHF
TGTGCCTGGAGTCGAACGGCAGGCGGGTCCCAGCATTTT
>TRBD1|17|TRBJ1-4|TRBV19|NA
CASSMEKPGQGAEKLFF
TGTGCCAGTAGTATGGAAAAGCCGGGACAGGGGGCTGAAAAACTGTTTTTT
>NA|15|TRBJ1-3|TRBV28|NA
CASTLAQGTGNTIYF
TGTGCCAGCACTCTTGCGCAGGGGACGGGAAACACCATATATTTT
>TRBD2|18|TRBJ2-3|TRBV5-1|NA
CASSLGPGSGGPTDTQYF
TGCGCCAGCAGCTTAGGCCCTGGGAGCGGGGGTCCCACAGATACGCAGTATTTT
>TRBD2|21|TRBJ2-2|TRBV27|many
CASSLRGPGLDDLDEGGELFF
TGTGCCAGCAGTTTAAGGGGACCGGGACTAGACGACCTAGACGAAGGCGGGGAGCTGTTTTTT
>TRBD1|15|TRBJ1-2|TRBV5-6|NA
CASSLGDTRGLGYTF
TGTGCCAGCAGCTTGGGGGACACCAGGGGGCTCGGCTACACCTTC
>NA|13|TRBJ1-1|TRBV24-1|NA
CATRRTANTEAFF
TGTGCCACCAGAAGGACAGCGAACACTGAAGCTTTCTTT
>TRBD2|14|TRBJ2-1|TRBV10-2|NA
CASSGIAGLNEQFF
TGCGCCAGCAGTGGGATAGCGGGATTGAATGAGCAGTTCTTC
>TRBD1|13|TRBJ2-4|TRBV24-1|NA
CATSRTGENIQYF
TGTGCCACCAGTCGCACAGGGGAAAACATTCAGTACTTC
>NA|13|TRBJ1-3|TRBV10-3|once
CAITLDSGNTIYF
TGTGCCATCACCCTAGATAGCGGAAACACCATATATTTT
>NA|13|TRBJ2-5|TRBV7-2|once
CASSFTGRETQYF
TGTGCCAGCAGCTTTACAGGGCGGGAGACCCAGTACTTC
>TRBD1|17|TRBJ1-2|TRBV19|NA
CASSIDRATGDNYGYTF
TGTGCCAGTAGTATAGATCGCGCGACAGGGGATAACTATGGCTACACCTTC
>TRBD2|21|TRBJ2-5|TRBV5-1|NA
CASSVRLGLAGGPSRGETQYF
TGCGCCAGCAGCGTCCGACTAGGACTAGCGGGAGGGCCTTCGCGAGGAGAGACCCAGTACTTC